This T cell receptor beta chain was retrieved from a study of CD8+ T cells in alopecia areata. Extraction of RNA preceded its reverse transcription into cDNA, which served as the sequencing template. Method: immunoSEQ multiplex PCR; TCRdb's copy keeps in-frame clones and lacks some. The data show some 44,000 clones, approximately 92% seen once. Treatment here: oral pan-JAK inhibitor, 5-10 mg twice daily. The starting material was CD8+ T cells sorted from blood, obtained at week 24, from a patient treated with tofacitinib. The source is a human donor with alopecia areata.

DNA for the CDR3: TGTGCCACCAGCAGAGATACAAGCGGGGGGTGGGAGACCCAGTACTTC. Translated: CATSRDTSGGWETQYF. This sequence joins TRBV15 and TRBJ2-5, with 9 bases aligning to TRBD2. Germline V gene data show CDR1 as LNHNV and CDR2 as YYDKDF (reference sequence). The CDR3 sequence is 16 residues long. The V gene end was trimmed by 0 bases and the J gene end by 5 bases; junction bases not matched to a gene: 7.